The source of this T cell receptor (beta chain) is a study of technical replicates of blood from a handful of donors. There are 15 residues in the CDR3. The V end was cut by 4 bases, the J end by 4 bases, with 17 bases between. Germline CDR1 is SEHNR and CDR2 is FQNEAQ (reference sequence). Measured with immunoSEQ multiplex PCR; TCRdb has only the in-frame clones, and not every one. Seen here are around 67,000 clones, 95% to 96% observed once, and the top ten hold about 0.25%. Sample: T cells isolated from PBMCs. This chain joins TRBV7-9 and TRBJ2-7; possible D gene TRBD2, 6 bases. The sequence derives from a human donor in good health. CDR3 DNA: TGTGCCAGCAGCTGGCCCGGGAGTGCCCTATACGAGCAGTACTTC. The encoded protein is CASSWPGSALYEQYF.